The 9 T cell receptor beta chains presented below share a single source sample, sequenced in a study of blood T cell repertoires in COVID-19. Some clones are missing from TCRdb's copy, which holds only in-frame ones; the method was immunoSEQ multiplex PCR. The table lists about 160,000 clones, 65% to 85% of them singletons. The specimen was peripheral blood. These receptors came from an elderly woman with acute or convalescent COVID-19.

The chain uses TRBV6-2 or TRBV6-3 and TRBJ1-5; TRBD1 might be the D (6 bases). V was clipped by 6 bases and J by 4 bases, with 13 bases between them. This CDR3 contains 14 residues. Germline V lookup: CDR1 MNHEY, CDR2 SVGEGT. The CDR3: CASSPTRGNQPQHF. The CDR3 coding sequence is TGTGCCAGCAGCCCGACAAGGGGGAATCAGCCCCAGCATTTT.

This sequence joins TRBV19 and TRBJ2-1; 13 bases are shared with TRBD2. The CDR3 contains 18 residues. Germline-derived CDR1 and CDR2 are LNHDA and SQIVND (reference sequence). The V and J ends lost 5 bases and 4 bases, in that order; junction bases with no gene match: 11. Written as DNA, the CDR3 is TGTGCCAGTAGTTCTTGGAGGACTAGCGGGAGTTCTTACAATGAGCAGTTCTTC. It translates to CASSSWRTSGSSYNEQFF.

In this sample, this clone turned up once. The J gene is TRBJ1-6, the V gene TRBV2, with D possibly being TRBD1 (6 bases). The germline V gene encodes CDR1 SNHLY and CDR2 FYNNEI. V was shortened by 7 bases and J by 4 bases, with 14 bases between the two germline ends. The CDR3 spans 15 residues. CDR3 sequence: CASTQGGGYNSPLHF. CDR3 bases: TGTGCCAGCACCCAAGGGGGGGGGTATAATTCACCCCTCCACTTT. The variable domain in full, with the rest retrieved from reference TRBV2 and TRBJ1-6, is EPEVTQTPSHQVTQMGQEVILRCVPISNHLYFYWYRQILGQKVEFLVSFYNNEISEKSEIFDDQFSVERPDGSNFTLKIRSTKLEDSAMYFCASTQGGGYNSPLHFGNGTRLTVT.

The chain links TRBV30 to TRBJ2-7, with D tentatively TRBD1 (6 bases). V gave up 2 bases and J gave up 4 bases, with 9 bases separating them. The CDR3 has 12 amino acids. Germline values: CDR1 GTSNPN, CDR2 SVGIG (reference sequence). The CDR3 DNA follows: TGTGCCTGGAGTCAAGACAGGTACGAGCAGTACTTC. Protein product: CAWSQDRYEQYF. The entire variable domain, with the rest obtained from reference TRBV30 and TRBJ2-7, is as follows: SQTIHQWPATLVQPVGSPLSLECTVEGTSNPNLYWYRQAAGRGLQLLFYSVGIGQISSEVPQNLSASRPQDRQFILSSKKLLLSDSGFYLCAWSQDRYEQYFGPGTRLTVT.

The J gene is TRBJ2-6, the V gene TRBV19, with D unclear. Trimming took 3 bases from V and 0 from J, leaving 12 bases between them. The CDR3 loop spans 17 amino acids. Germline loops: CDR1 LNHDA, CDR2 SQIVND (reference sequence). The CDR3 sequence is CASSIGTVYSGANVLTF. CDR3 in DNA: TGTGCCAGTAGTATTGGTACAGTTTACTCTGGGGCCAACGTCCTGACTTTC.

This chain joins TRBV5-1 and TRBJ2-5, with 7 bases that match TRBD2. Trimming cost V 0 bases and J 2 bases; bases outside gene matches: 10. This CDR3 has 17 amino acids. In germline, CDR1 is SGHRS, CDR2 YFSETQ. CDR3 amino acids: CASSLEGAGPPQETQYF. DNA of the CDR3: TGCGCCAGCAGCTTGGAGGGAGCGGGGCCTCCTCAAGAGACCCAGTACTTC. Full variable domain (rest looked up from reference TRBV5-1 and TRBJ2-5): KAGVTQTPRYLIKTRGQQVTLSCSPISGHRSVSWYQQTPGQGLQFLFEYFSETQRNKGNFPGRFSGRQFSNSRSEMNVSTLELGDSALYLCASSLEGAGPPQETQYFGPGTRLLVL.

The sample holds a few counts of this clone. V is TRBV18 and J is TRBJ1-5; D not resolved. From germline, CDR1 is KGHSH and CDR2 LQKENI. The V end lost 0 bases, the J end lost 7 bases, and 7 bases lay between the germline ends. CDR3 size: 13 residues. The CDR3 is CASSPPSSQPQHF. Written as DNA, the CDR3 is TGTGCCAGCTCACCACCTAGCTCGCAGCCCCAGCATTTT.

The gene calls are TRBV6-5 and TRBJ2-7, with TRBD2 identical over 13 bases. J lost 1 base, V lost 7 bases, and 4 bases had no gene match. The CDR3 has 15 residues. CDR1 and CDR2 (germline): MNHEY, SVGAGI. For the CDR3, the DNA is TGTGCCAGCATGGCGACTAGCGGGGGGTCCTACGAGCAGTACTTC. Translation gives CASMATSGGSYEQYF.

The DNA of the CDR3 is TGTGCCAGCAGTGACAGGGAAAATTCACCCCTCCACTTT. This encodes CASSDRENSPLHF. The chain is built from TRBV2 and TRBJ1-6, with a possible D match to TRBD1 (5 bases). CDR3 size: 13 residues. V lost 3 bases and J 7 bases, leaving 7 bases between the germline ends. Germline loops: CDR1 SNHLY, CDR2 FYNNEI.